This T cell receptor beta chain is from a study of cytomegalovirus exposure and HLA in healthy donors (dated by TCRdb to about 2017). For context, the study as a whole: An earlier analysis of roughly 630 of the donors reported roughly 270 Gb of sequence data and some 120 million unique TCR beta sequences from around 200 million T cells. An early release covering around 630 HLA-typed donors comprised approximately 300 gigabases of sequencing data and about 90 million unique TCR sequences. Of the roughly 400 genotyped donors, over 70% fell in the genetic ancestry cluster associated with self-reported Caucasian donors. The study aimed to test whether cataloging public T cell receptors could reveal signatures of past pathogen exposure. The study used immunosequencing to profile the T cell repertoires of several hundred subjects and linked those repertoires to cytomegalovirus serostatus. In addition to the first cohort of 666 subjects, a separate validation cohort of 130 or so different subjects was used. To predict cytomegalovirus infection status, the study combined high-throughput TCR immunosequencing, statistical association of individual TCRs with disease status, and machine learning. In a later analysis, previously published TCR beta repertoires from 500 to 750 donors were re-analyzed and high-resolution HLA genotyping was added so that TCR occurrence patterns could be studied. Rather than drawing on any new phenotypic data, the later analysis identified candidate immune exposures from TCR beta sequences and the way those sequences occurred across donors. An earlier analysis of about 600 of the donors used high-throughput TCR beta sequencing to judge whether each TCR beta V gene segment behaved as functional or pseudogenic. Donor age, sex, ethnicity and CMV serostatus were compiled together with the repertoire data. In a later genetic analysis, genome-wide SNP genotypes for 398 of the 666 donors were used, and that subset was treated as a discovery cohort. All discovery cohort repertoires had been generated using a single sequencing platform. Class I and class II HLA loci were covered by the typing at four-digit resolution. Typing coverage varied by locus: roughly 629-630 donors for A, B, C, DRB1 and DQB1; approximately 500 for DQA1; about 570 for DPA1; roughly 450 for DPB1. Because of strong linkage in the cohort, roughly five DR-DQ haplotypes were treated as single units for association and clustering. Among several hundred genotyped donors of the cohort, an average of around 250,000 unique TCR beta nucleotide sequences was sequenced per donor, of which approximately 19% were non-productive. Points the paper makes about the study in general: Strong co-occurrence of HLA alleles, especially DR and DQ, made assigning TCR associations to individual alleles difficult. A further reported finding was that TCR beta sequences accurately predicted the HLA-A and HLA-B alleles for most subjects in the first cohort. The earlier analysis of almost 600 of the donors excluded some 15 rarely observed V segments, including chromosome 9 orphons, because counts were too low. Several of the top co-occurrence clusters appeared to be linked to parvovirus B19, influenza, CMV and Epstein-Barr virus, according to a later analysis. A total of 150 or so TCR beta chains were listed by the study as associated with cytomegalovirus. Some IMGT-functional V segments, including TRBV6-2 and TRBV6-3, could not be told apart with the 87-base-pair reads, so those segments were excluded. According to the authors, the approach could potentially be generalized to other disease states and immunological phenotypes. According to a later analysis, most CMV-associated TCR beta chains appeared to be HLA-restricted, and the HLA associations seemed to be driven largely by CMV exposure. Sequencing depth was assumed to be roughly uniform across donors in the presence/absence analyses, though that assumption may not hold. A cluster of highly shared sequence variants was judged likely to be a technical artifact of the sequencing pipeline. Broadly in line with IMGT annotations, most TCR beta V segments showed up in productive rearrangements about 87% or about 30% of the time in an earlier analysis of approximately 640 of the donors. In a later genetic analysis, fewer N-insertions in productive TCRs were reported among donors in an Asian-associated ancestry cluster than the roughly 640-donor mean. The only immune exposure information available for the cohort was CMV serostatus. In both the original and validation cohorts, the classifier was reported to diagnose cytomegalovirus status with high specificity and sensitivity. This cohort had only TCR beta chains sequenced, and the lack of alpha or paired-chain data limited which features could be detected. At a false discovery rate of 0.05, a later analysis linked around 15,000 TCR beta sequences to specific HLA alleles. HLA typing was unavailable for some donors at each locus, so association tests used only the typed subset. Correlated functional status among segregating V segments might be attributable to linkage disequilibrium, but an unknown experimental factor could not be ruled out. Compared with equally common non-associated chains, HLA-associated TCR beta chains in a later analysis were more clonally expanded and had lower generation probabilities. In vitro tests confirmed that a few of the cytomegalovirus-associated TCR beta chains recognize cytomegalovirus antigens. V-gene and J-gene trimming of TCR beta chains was associated with a missense DCLRE1C variant in a later genetic analysis, and the association was replicated in an independent cohort. In a later analysis, TCR association rates were found to vary across HLA loci, with the most associated TCRs seen for DRB1 alleles and the fewest for HLA-C alleles. While some public TCRs were present in many individuals, most TCR sequences turned up only very rarely across donors.

Libraries were constructed by the immunoSEQ multiplex PCR assay. For the multiplex PCR, a mixture combining 60 forward primers for TCR Vbeta segments and 13 reverse primers for TCR Jbeta segments was used. Amplification of the CDR3 region of rearranged TCR beta genes was performed with a multiplex PCR assay on genomic DNA. Amplified TCR beta libraries were sequenced as 87-base-pair reads on the Illumina HiSeq System. The original pipeline was this. In a later analysis, 70 million to 95 million unique TCR beta chains were counted across the roughly 610 repertoires, and roughly 11 million of these chains were shared by at least two donors. A nearest-neighbor algorithm error-corrected the raw reads and collapsed the reads into unique sequences, merging closely related sequences to remove PCR and sequencing errors. CDR3 sequences were aligned to IMGT reference sequences to assign V, D and J gene segments. Each retained sequence needed at least a six-nucleotide match to both a V gene segment and a J gene segment. A rearrangement counted as productive if the CDR3 had no stop codons and remained in frame with V and J, and every other rearrangement counted as non-productive. CDR3 was defined by IMGT convention, running from the second conserved V-encoded cysteine to the conserved J-encoded phenylalanine. Sequences without an unambiguous match to a single V gene segment were excluded from the earlier analysis of 587 of the donors. In an earlier analysis of about 590 of the donors, a V segment was called functional when productive rearrangements were above 56.7%, and segregating when the standard deviation between donors exceeded 5%. To diagnose cytomegalovirus status from the catalog of TCR beta chain sequences, a statistical classification framework was built. A later analysis assigned V and J genes by comparing TCR nucleotide sequences with IMGT/GENE-DB human TR gene sequences. Using the TCRdist pipeline, a later analysis assigned CDR3 sequences along with most-parsimonious VDJ recombination scenarios. In a later analysis, every TCR beta chain was defined by the combination of its CDR3 amino acid sequence and its V-gene family, and reads without a unique V-gene family were dropped. In a later analysis, 450 to 600 highly shared, low-generation-probability nucleotide sequences were removed to address suspected cross-contamination and a sequencing artifact. For each public chain, a later analysis derived a clonal expansion index from normalized ranks of inferred template counts within each repertoire. Generation probabilities in a later analysis came from a VDJ recombination model fitted to out-of-frame rearrangements, and those results were checked against IGoR. In a later analysis, hypergeometric tests were used to score TCR-TCR, TCR-HLA and TCR-CMV co-occurrence, with a repertoire-size bias correction applied to TCR pairs. A later analysis estimated false discovery rates by permuting HLA or CMV assignments 20 times. A later analysis grouped co-occurring TCRs with DBSCAN, adding TCRdist sequence similarity when clustering within HLA-allele-positive subsets. Co-occurrence clustering excluded repertoires with fewer than 30,000 or more than 120,000 public chains, plus five with anomalous nucleotide sharing. Not all clones reach the TCRdb copy of this immuneACCESS table, which keeps in-frame sequences only. Checked studies attribute under half of the gap to unresolved V genes and leave the rest unexplained. D and trimming were read from the DNA, whereas the V and J calls and clone size are those reported in that table. Across this sample there are around 130,000 clones, with roughly 77% seen only once. The biggest ten clones account for around 2% of the sample.

Worth noting for this clone: It has no known antigen specificity. No base quality information exists; no much larger clone differs at one position.

V is reduced by 4 bases and J by 2 bases, leaving a spacing of 15 bases between them. The CDR3 runs 15 amino acids, cysteine and phenylalanine included. Left in the record is the CDR3 DNA by itself, 45 bases read in frame from the first base. Looking up the germline V gene yields CDR1 MDHEN and CDR2 SYDVKM. In total, more than 500 healthy bone marrow donors made up the cohort. At the time of sampling, all cohort members were nominally healthy, though unrecorded immune exposures were likely present. The donor was CMV seronegative and belonged to the group of 350 or so seronegative cohort members. A peripheral blood sample was provided by each donor, and peripheral blood mononuclear cells were used for TCR beta sequencing. The Qiagen DNeasy Blood Extraction Kit was used to extract genomic DNA from the blood cell samples.

The specimen sequenced was PBMCs. Recombination connected TRBV28 to TRBJ2-7; the D gene lacks a confident call. The source of this sequence is a man aged 35 to 55 in good health and CMV-seronegative. The CDR3 amino acid sequence is: CASSSTRRRTYEQYF. The DNA sequence reads TGTGCCAGCAGTTCAACCCGGAGAAGGACCTACGAGCAGTACTTC. The variable domain in full, with residues beyond the CDR3 obtained from the reference TRBV28 and TRBJ2-7 genes, is DVKVTQSSRYLVKRTGEKVFLECVQDMDHENMFWYRQDPGLGLRLIYFSYDVKMKEKGDIPEGYSVSREKKERFSLILESASTNQTSMYLCASSSTRRRTYEQYFGPGTRLTVT.